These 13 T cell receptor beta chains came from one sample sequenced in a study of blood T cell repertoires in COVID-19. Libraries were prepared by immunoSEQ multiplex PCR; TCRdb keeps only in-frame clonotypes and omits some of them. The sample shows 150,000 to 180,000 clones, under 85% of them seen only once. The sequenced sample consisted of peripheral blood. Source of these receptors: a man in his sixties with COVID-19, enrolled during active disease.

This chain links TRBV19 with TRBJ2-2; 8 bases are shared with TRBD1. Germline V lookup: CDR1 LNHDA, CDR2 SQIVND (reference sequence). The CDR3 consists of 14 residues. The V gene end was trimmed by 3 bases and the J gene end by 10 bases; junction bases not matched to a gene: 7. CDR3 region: CASSIDRGGVELFF. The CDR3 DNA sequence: TGTGCCAGTAGTATCGACAGGGGTGGAGTGGAGCTGTTTTTT.

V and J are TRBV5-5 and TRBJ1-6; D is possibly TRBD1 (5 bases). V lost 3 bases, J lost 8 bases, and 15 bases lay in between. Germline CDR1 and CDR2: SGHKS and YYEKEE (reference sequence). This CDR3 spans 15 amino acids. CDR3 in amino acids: CASSSAGTAYSPLHF. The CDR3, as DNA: TGTGCCAGCAGCTCCGCCGGGACTGCTTATTCACCCCTCCACTTT.

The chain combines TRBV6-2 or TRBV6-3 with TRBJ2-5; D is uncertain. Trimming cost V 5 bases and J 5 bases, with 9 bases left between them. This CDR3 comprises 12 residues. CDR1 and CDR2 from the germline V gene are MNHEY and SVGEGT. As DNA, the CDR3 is TGTGCCAGCAGTCGAAGCCCCGAGACCCAGTACTTC. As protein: CASSRSPETQYF.

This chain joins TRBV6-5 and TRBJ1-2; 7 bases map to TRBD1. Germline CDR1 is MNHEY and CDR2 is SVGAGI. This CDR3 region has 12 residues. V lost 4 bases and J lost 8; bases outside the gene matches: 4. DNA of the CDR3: TGTGCCAGCAGTTCCGGACAGGCCGGCTACACCTTC. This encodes CASSSGQAGYTF.

In DNA, the CDR3 is TGTGCCAGCAGTTTTTCTCCTCAGGGGAATCAGCCCCAGCATTTT. It translates to CASSFSPQGNQPQHF. The chain is built from TRBV27 and TRBJ1-5, with D possibly TRBD1 on 6 matching bases. V lost 3 bases and J 4 bases, leaving 13 bases between the germline ends. The CDR3 sequence is 15 residues long. Germline CDR1 reads MNHEY; CDR2 reads SMNVEV (reference sequence).

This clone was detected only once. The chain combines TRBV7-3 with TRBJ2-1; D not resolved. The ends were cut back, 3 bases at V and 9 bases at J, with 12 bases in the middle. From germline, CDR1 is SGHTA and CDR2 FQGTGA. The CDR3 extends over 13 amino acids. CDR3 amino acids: CASSLAAVGEQFF. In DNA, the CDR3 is TGTGCCAGCAGCTTGGCCGCGGTCGGTGAGCAGTTCTTC.

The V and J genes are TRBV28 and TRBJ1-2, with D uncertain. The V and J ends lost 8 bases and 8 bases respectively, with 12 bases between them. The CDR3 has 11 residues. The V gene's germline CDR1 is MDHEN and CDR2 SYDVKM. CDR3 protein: CASQSPRGYTF. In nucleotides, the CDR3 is TGTGCCAGCCAATCTCCCAGAGGCTACACCTTC.

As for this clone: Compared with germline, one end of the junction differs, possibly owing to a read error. Here the CDR3 DNA reads TGTGCTAGCAGTTCCTCGAAGACTAGCGGGAGAGAGGCAGATACGCAGTATTTT. Its protein is CASSSSKTSGREADTQYF. V gene TRBV7-7 combines with J gene TRBJ2-3; 12 nucleotides agree with TRBD2. The germline V gene has CDR1 SSHAT and CDR2 FNYEAQ (reference sequence). The CDR3 length is 18 residues.

As DNA, the CDR3 is TGTGCCAGCAGCTTAGTTTCAGGGCGTATCGGGGAGCTGTTTTTT. This codes for CASSLVSGRIGELFF. The chain combines TRBV7-9 with TRBJ2-2; D is perhaps TRBD1 (5 bases). The CDR3 runs to 15 residues. From germline, CDR1 is SEHNR and CDR2 FQNEAQ (reference sequence). V was clipped by 1 base and J by 7 bases, with 13 bases between them.

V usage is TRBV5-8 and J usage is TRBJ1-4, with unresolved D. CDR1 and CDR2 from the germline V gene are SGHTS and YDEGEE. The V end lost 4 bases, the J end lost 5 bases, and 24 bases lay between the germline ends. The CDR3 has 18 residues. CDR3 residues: CASSVPPPLQFKNEKLFF. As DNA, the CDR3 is TGTGCCAGCAGCGTTCCCCCCCCTTTACAGTTCAAGAATGAAAAACTGTTTTTT.

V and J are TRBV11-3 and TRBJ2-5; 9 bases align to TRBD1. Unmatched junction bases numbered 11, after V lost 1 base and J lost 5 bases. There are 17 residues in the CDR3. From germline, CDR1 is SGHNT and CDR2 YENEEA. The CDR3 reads CASSLANPGTGQETQYF. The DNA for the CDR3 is TGTGCCAGCAGCTTAGCCAATCCCGGGACAGGGCAGGAGACCCAGTACTTC.

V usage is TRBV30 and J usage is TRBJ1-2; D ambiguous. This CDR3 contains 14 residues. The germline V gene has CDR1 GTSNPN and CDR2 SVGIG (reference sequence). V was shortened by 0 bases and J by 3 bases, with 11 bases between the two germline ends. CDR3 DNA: TGTGCCTGGAGTGTACCCAGGTTCGACTATGGCTACACCTTC. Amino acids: CAWSVPRFDYGYTF.

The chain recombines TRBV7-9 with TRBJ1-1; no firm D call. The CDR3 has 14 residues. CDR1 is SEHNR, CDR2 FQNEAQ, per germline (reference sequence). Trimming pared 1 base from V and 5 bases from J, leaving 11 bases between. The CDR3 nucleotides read TGTGCCAGCAGCTTAGTCGCCCCGGGGACTGAAGCTTTCTTT. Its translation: CASSLVAPGTEAFF.